These 30 T cell receptor beta chains share one sample of origin, sequenced in a study of cytomegalovirus exposure and HLA in healthy donors. The PCR had 60 Vbeta and 13 Jbeta primers. Some clones are missing from TCRdb's copy, which holds only in-frame ones; the method was immunoSEQ multiplex PCR. This sample's clone table lists 100,000 to 150,000 clones. Material: PBMCs. Source of these receptors: a man aged 18-30 years in good health and CMV-seronegative.

The rearrangement links TRBV27 to TRBJ1-5, with TRBD1 identical over 9 bases. The CDR3 runs to 16 residues. CDR1 and CDR2 (germline): MNHEY, SMNVEV (reference sequence). The V segment lost 2 bases and the J segment 4 bases; nucleotides outside the gene matches: 6. Here the CDR3 DNA reads TGTGCCAGCAGTTTAGGGGGACAGGGAGGGAATCAGCCCCAGCATTTT. The encoded protein is CASSLGGQGGNQPQHF.

The gene calls are TRBV7-9 and TRBJ1-2; 7 bases match TRBD1. Losses at the gene ends were 4 bases for V and 8 bases for J; bases not matched to a gene: 10. Germline values: CDR1 SEHNR, CDR2 FQNEAQ (reference sequence). This CDR3 has 14 amino acids. The CDR3 coding sequence is TGTGCCAGCAGCTCGGAGGGGGCCTTACGAGGCTACACCTTC. Translation: CASSSEGALRGYTF.

This chain joins TRBV29-1 and TRBJ1-1, with a possible D match to TRBD1 (5 bases). The ends were cut back, 5 bases at V and 5 bases at J, with 12 bases in the middle. Germline CDR1 and CDR2: SQVTM and ANQGSEA. This CDR3 has 12 residues. This chain's CDR3 is CSVSGGGTEAFF. CDR3 nucleotides: TGCAGCGTTTCTGGGGGGGGTACTGAAGCTTTCTTT.

The CDR3 sequence is CASSQDRRNTQYF. The CDR3 DNA follows: TGTGCCAGCAGCCAGGACAGACGAAATACGCAGTATTTT. This sequence joins TRBV11-3 and TRBJ2-3; possible D gene TRBD1, 6 bases. The germline V gene has CDR1 SGHNT and CDR2 YENEEA. V lost 5 bases to trimming and J lost 7 bases, with 13 bases between them. The CDR3 runs to 13 residues.

The gene calls are TRBV7-2 and TRBJ2-5, with 8 positions matching TRBD1. Germline V gene lookup returns CDR1 SGHTA and CDR2 FQGNSA. The CDR3 is made up of 14 amino acids. Trimming took 2 bases from V and 5 from J; bases not matched to a gene: 4. The CDR3 is CASSLFRDRETQYF. CDR3 sequence (DNA): TGTGCCAGCAGCTTATTTCGGGACAGGGAGACCCAGTACTTC.

This chain connects TRBV10-2 to TRBJ2-1; no definite D call. The CDR3 covers 15 residues. Trimming removed 6 bases at V and 3 bases at J, with 15 bases between. CDR1 is WSHSY and CDR2 is SAAADI in the germline V gene. The CDR3 DNA is TGCGCCAGCAGGGCGCGGAGAATAGTCTACAATGAGCAGTTCTTC. It encodes CASRARRIVYNEQFF.

The chain uses TRBV18 and TRBJ2-5; maybe TRBD2 (6 bases). Germline CDR1 KGHSH, CDR2 LQKENI. Trimming pared 1 base from V and 2 bases from J, leaving 26 bases between. CDR3 length: 20 residues. CDR3 sequence: CASSPQILVAATLLQETQYF. Written as DNA, the CDR3 is TGTGCCAGCTCACCACAAATCCTGGTAGCGGCTACCTTGCTTCAAGAGACCCAGTACTTC.

The V call is TRBV28, the J call TRBJ2-7; D perhaps matches TRBD2 (7 bases). Per the germline V gene, CDR1 is MDHEN and CDR2 is SYDVKM. V shed 5 bases and J shed 1 base, with 15 bases lying between them. CDR3 length: 15 amino acids. The CDR3 loop is CASSPYRGASYEQYF. The CDR3 bases are TGTGCCAGCAGTCCCTATCGGGGGGCATCCTACGAGCAGTACTTC. Full variable domain (remainder filled in from reference TRBV28 and TRBJ2-7): DVKVTQSSRYLVKRTGEKVFLECVQDMDHENMFWYRQDPGLGLRLIYFSYDVKMKEKGDIPEGYSVSREKKERFSLILESASTNQTSMYLCASSPYRGASYEQYFGPGTRLTVT.

Here the CDR3 reads CASTRGGIHGYTF. The CDR3 nucleotides read TGTGCCAGCACCCGGGGTGGAATTCATGGCTACACCTTC. The chain carries TRBV28 and TRBJ1-2; D ambiguous. Germline CDR1 reads MDHEN; CDR2 reads SYDVKM. The CDR3 loop spans 13 amino acids. Trimming cost V 7 bases and J 6 bases, with 15 bases left between them.

The V gene is TRBV6-1, the J gene TRBJ1-3; D is unresolved. The germline CDR1 and CDR2 sequences are MNHNS and SASEGT. The CDR3 covers 17 residues. V dropped 0 bases and J dropped 0 bases, with 12 bases sitting between them. CDR3 nucleotide sequence: TGTGCCAGCAGTGAAGCGACTTCGAGGTTCTCTGGAAACACCATATATTTT. Translated, it gives CASSEATSRFSGNTIYF.

The chain links TRBV20-1 to TRBJ2-7, with 7 bases matching TRBD2. The CDR3 covers 11 residues. Germline V lookup: CDR1 DFQATT, CDR2 SNEGSKA (reference sequence). With V trimmed by 5 bases and J by 4 bases, 2 bases remained unmatched. Written as DNA, the CDR3 is TGCAGTGCTGGGGAGGGTTACGAGCAGTACTTC. Amino acids: CSAGEGYEQYF.

The chain carries TRBV7-2 and TRBJ2-7; perhaps TRBD1 as D (5 bases). The CDR3 runs 13 residues. Trimming pared 2 bases from V and 2 bases from J, leaving 7 bases between. Germline CDR1 SGHTA, CDR2 FQGNSA. This CDR3 is CASSLWGTYEQYF. For the CDR3, the DNA is TGTGCCAGCAGCTTATGGGGCACCTACGAGCAGTACTTC.

This sequence joins TRBV30 and TRBJ1-2; tentative D call: TRBD1 (6 bases). Deletions cut 0 bases from V and 7 bases from J, with 18 bases between. Germline CDR1 GTSNPN, CDR2 SVGIG (reference sequence). The CDR3 runs 15 residues. DNA of the CDR3: TGTGCCTGGAGTGTATTTCGCAGGGGTCAAGGTGGCTACACCTTC. This sequence encodes CAWSVFRRGQGGYTF.

The gene calls are TRBV7-3 and TRBJ2-2; TRBD2 matches at 10 bases. Germline lookup yields CDR1 SGHTA and CDR2 FQGTGA. The V gene end was trimmed by 5 bases and the J gene end by 8 bases; junction bases not matched to a gene: 11. This CDR3 is built from 16 residues. CDR3 coding DNA: TGTGCCAGCAGCCTCATCAGCGGGGGGGCAGGTGGGGAGCTGTTTTTT. This encodes CASSLISGGAGGELFF.

The V and J genes are TRBV7-9 and TRBJ2-7, with D tentatively TRBD1 (5 bases). The CDR3 loop spans 15 amino acids. Deletions cut 4 bases from V and 2 bases from J, with 15 bases between. Germline assignment: CDR1 SEHNR and CDR2 FQNEAQ (reference sequence). The CDR3, as DNA: TGTGCCAGCAGCTCGGTTGGGGCATCCCCCTACGAGCAGTACTTC. Residues: CASSSVGASPYEQYF.

V and J are TRBV7-2 and TRBJ2-1; TRBD2 aligns across 7 bases. The CDR3 length is 15 residues. Germline V gene sequence: CDR1 SGHTA, CDR2 FQGNSA. CDR3 loop: CAARPAGRSYNEQFF. Written as DNA, the CDR3 is TGTGCGGCCCGACCAGCGGGGCGCTCCTACAATGAGCAGTTCTTC.

V and J are TRBV5-1 and TRBJ2-5; perhaps TRBD1 as D (5 bases). The V gene lost 5 bases and the J gene lost 4 bases, with 12 bases spanning the gap. The germline V gene encodes CDR1 SGHRS and CDR2 YFSETQ. The CDR3 length is 13 residues. The CDR3 reads CASRVGRGETQYF. The CDR3 bases are TGCGCCAGCAGGGTTGGAAGGGGAGAGACCCAGTACTTC.

The V gene is TRBV6-4, the J gene TRBJ2-1, with a possible D match to TRBD2 (6 bases). The CDR3 is 15 amino acids. The V gene's germline CDR1 is MRHNA and CDR2 SNTAGT. V was pared by 6 bases and J by 0 bases, with 12 bases between. CDR3 in amino acids: CASSRDSSSYNEQFF. In DNA form, the CDR3 reads TGTGCCAGCAGCCGGGACTCCAGCTCCTACAATGAGCAGTTCTTC.

The chain couples TRBV7-8 to TRBJ2-5; 10 bases are a match to TRBD2. The end of the DNA is better explained by TRBJ2-7, so the J call may be wrong. The CDR3 is made up of 16 amino acids. CDR1 SGHVS and CDR2 FQNEAQ come from the germline V gene. The CDR3 protein is CASSLVPSGGSYEQYF. CDR3 DNA sequence: TGTGCCAGCAGCTTAGTTCCTAGCGGGGGCTCCTACGAGCAGTACTTC.

V and J are TRBV2 and TRBJ1-2; the D is unclear. This CDR3 region has 12 residues. The ends were cut back, 8 bases at V and 4 bases at J, with 11 bases in the middle. Germline assignment: CDR1 SNHLY and CDR2 FYNNEI. CDR3 sequence (DNA): TGTGCCAGCCGTCCGCTAACCTATGGCTACACCTTC. This gives the protein CASRPLTYGYTF.

The J gene is TRBJ2-1, the V gene TRBV4-1, with D tentatively TRBD1 (5 bases). CDR1 is MGHRA, CDR2 YSYEKL, per germline. V was clipped by 2 bases and J by 0 bases, with 8 bases between them. This CDR3 contains 15 residues. CDR3 bases: TGCGCCAGCAGCCAATCAGGGAACTCCTACAATGAGCAGTTCTTC. It specifies CASSQSGNSYNEQFF.

The V and J genes are TRBV7-8 and TRBJ1-1; D gene ambiguous. From germline, CDR1 is SGHVS and CDR2 FQNEAQ. Trimming pared 5 bases from V and 11 bases from J, leaving 24 bases between. This CDR3 contains 15 residues. The CDR3 region is CASSQSAGLYKTAFF. CDR3 in DNA: TGTGCCAGCAGCCAATCCGCGGGTTTGTATAAGACGGCTTTCTTT.

The chain joins TRBV6-4 to TRBJ2-3, with D possibly TRBD1 on 6 matching bases. CDR1 and CDR2 from the germline V gene are MRHNA and SNTAGT. The CDR3 sequence is 13 residues long. V shed 2 bases and J shed 6 bases, with 9 bases lying between them. The CDR3 region is CASSDGGRDTQYF. The CDR3 nucleotides are TGTGCCAGCAGTGACGGGGGCCGCGATACGCAGTATTTT.

This rearrangement joins TRBV5-6 to TRBJ2-5, with D perhaps matching TRBD2 (5 bases). The tail of the sequence fits TRBJ2-7 better, so the J call may be wrong. Germline V CDR1 and CDR2: SGHDT, YYEEEE. The CDR3 length is 13 residues. CDR3 DNA: TGTGCCAGCAGCATTCCTGGGAGCAACGAGCAGTACTTC. This translates into CASSIPGSNEQYF.

Notes on this clone: At one boundary the junction diverges from the germline segment, which might be a read error. Additional DNA sequences in this sample encode the identical CDR3. The V and J genes are TRBV18 and TRBJ1-1; D is possibly TRBD1 (5 bases). CDR3 length: 17 amino acids. Germline CDR1 is KGHSH and CDR2 is LQKENI. Written as DNA, the CDR3 is TGTGCCAGCTCACCAGCGGGACTATGGGGTGTCAACACTGAAGCCTTCTTT. It is translated as CASSPAGLWGVNTEAFF.

The chain employs TRBV28 and TRBJ1-1; a possible D gene is TRBD1 (5 bases). The length of the CDR3 is 14 residues. Germline CDR1 reads MDHEN; CDR2 reads SYDVKM. V was pared by 5 bases and J by 4 bases, with 14 bases between. The CDR3 reads CASSPGAGITEAFF. The CDR3 bases are TGTGCCAGCAGTCCGGGCGCAGGGATCACTGAAGCTTTCTTT.

This rearrangement joins TRBV19 to TRBJ2-1; 9 bases are a match to TRBD2. This CDR3 is built from 15 residues. J gave up 10 bases and V 5 bases, and 12 bases lay outside the gene matches. Looked up from germline, CDR1 is LNHDA and CDR2 is SQIVND (reference sequence). CDR3 residues: CASSREAGGVPEQFF. CDR3 DNA sequence: TGTGCCAGTAGTCGAGAAGCGGGAGGAGTCCCCGAGCAGTTCTTC.

The rearrangement links TRBV15 to TRBJ1-1, with D possibly being TRBD1 (5 bases). There are 16 residues in the CDR3. Germline V gene sequence: CDR1 LNHNV, CDR2 YYDKDF (reference sequence). Deletions cut 5 bases from V and 3 bases from J, with 19 bases between. CDR3 sequence reads: CATSGYQEGVDTEAFF. CDR3 bases: TGTGCCACCAGCGGATACCAAGAAGGGGTTGACACTGAAGCTTTCTTT.

This chain joins TRBV13 and TRBJ1-3, with D perhaps matching TRBD1 (6 bases). The CDR3 length is 15 residues. The germline CDR1 and CDR2 sequences are PRHDT and FYEKMQ (reference sequence). Deletions cut 0 bases from V and 4 bases from J, with 10 bases between. CDR3 sequence (DNA): TGTGCCAGCAGCTTAGGTTCAGGGGCCGGAAACACCATATATTTT. Its translation is CASSLGSGAGNTIYF.

Comments on this clone: An end of the junction differs from the germline gene, which may be a read error. The chain couples TRBV2 to TRBJ2-3; a possible D gene is TRBD2 (6 bases). Germline values: CDR1 SNHLY, CDR2 FYNNEI. The CDR3 has 14 amino acids. This CDR3 is CASSAITSTDTQCF. CDR3 in DNA: TGTGCCAGCAGTGCCATTACTAGCACAGATACGCAGTGTTTT. Full variable domain (outside the CDR3, taken from reference TRBV2 and TRBJ2-3): EPEVTQTPSHQVTQMGQEVILRCVPISNHLYFYWYRQILGQKVEFLVSFYNNEISEKSEIFDDQFSVERPDGSNFTLKIRSTKLEDSAMYFCASSAITSTDTQCFGPGTRLTVL.